The next 30 T cell receptor beta chains were all read from a single sample in a study of CXCR3-negative and CXCR3-positive naive CD8 T cells. In preparing the TRB cDNA libraries, 5' RACE with UMI labels was used. No DNA is given; TCRdb re-called the 5' RACE reads and lists each CDR3 protein once. The table for this sample gives fewer than 80,000 distinct CDR3 sequences. Sequenced: naive CXCR3- CD8+ T cells from blood. Subset of the sample: CD45RO-CCR7+CD27+CD95- naive CD8+ T cells lacking CXCR3 (TNR3-). All receptors derive from a human donor in good health. Some clones in this sample may be carry-over from other donors' samples.

The chain combines TRBV7-6 with TRBJ2-2; as DNA is missing, the TRBD1 call by TCRdb cannot be tested. This CDR3 is 14 amino acids long. Germline V lookup: CDR1 SGHVS, CDR2 FNYEAQ. This CDR3 is CASSLEQGTGELFF. Looking up the rest from reference TRBV7-6 and TRBJ2-2 gives the full variable domain: GAGVSQSPRYKVTKRGQDVALRCDPISGHVSLYWYRQALGQGPEFLTYFNYEAQQDKSGLPNDRFSAERPEGSISTLTIQRTEQRDSAMYRCASSLEQGTGELFFGEGSRLTVL.

The V gene is TRBV10-3, the J gene TRBJ1-4; TCRdb reports TRBD1, a call that lacks DNA to check it against. The CDR3 contains 15 residues. Germline V gives CDR1 ENHRY, CDR2 SYGVKD. CDR3 protein: CAIRDRDTENEKLFF.

The chain couples TRBV7-9 to TRBJ2-1. In germline, CDR1 is SEHNR, CDR2 FQNEAQ (reference sequence). The CDR3 covers 13 residues. CDR3 residues: CASSLGNWNEQFF.

The rearrangement uses TRBV4-1 and TRBJ2-3; there is no DNA to check the TCRdb D call of TRBD2. Germline V CDR1 and CDR2: MGHRA, YSYEKL. The CDR3 runs 14 residues. This CDR3 is CASSQGDFTDTQYF.

This sequence joins TRBV4-1 and TRBJ2-2; the D call of TRBD1 rests on TCRdb alone, since no DNA is present to check it. Germline V gene data show CDR1 as MGHRA and CDR2 as YSYEKL. The CDR3 has 14 residues. The chain's CDR3 is CASSLGASTGELFF.

The rearrangement joins TRBV12-3 or TRBV12-4 to TRBJ2-7; TCRdb's assignment of TRBD2 cannot be checked, as there is no DNA. This CDR3 contains 12 residues. This chain's CDR3 is CASGGDSYEQYF.

The V and J genes are TRBV27 and TRBJ1-2. CDR3 length equals 13 residues. Germline CDR1 is MNHEY and CDR2 is SMNVEV (reference sequence). The CDR3 reads CASSYRAADGYTF.

V and J are TRBV28 and TRBJ2-6; absent DNA, TCRdb's TRBD1 call cannot be checked. Germline-derived CDR1 and CDR2 are MDHEN and SYDVKM. The CDR3 totals 16 residues. The CDR3 sequence is CASSPSGFGGANVLTF.

CDR3 region: CASSATETRSNYGYTF. This chain uses TRBV3-1 with TRBJ1-2. The germline V gene encodes CDR1 LGHDT and CDR2 YNNKEL (reference sequence). The CDR3 sequence is 16 residues long.

The chain couples TRBV5-1 to TRBJ2-1. The germline V gene has CDR1 SGHRS and CDR2 YFSETQ. The CDR3 consists of 12 residues. This CDR3 reads CASSPEVNEQFF.

This sequence joins TRBV9 and TRBJ1-5. CDR3 size: 14 residues. Per germline, CDR1 SGDLS and CDR2 YYNGEE. The CDR3 is CASSEDLDGQPQHF.

V is TRBV29-1 and J is TRBJ2-2; the TRBD1 assignment by TCRdb is unverifiable without DNA. Looked up from germline, CDR1 is SQVTM and CDR2 is ANQGSEA. The CDR3 runs 13 residues. Here the CDR3 reads CSVFGQGTGELFF.

The chain uses TRBV20-1 and TRBJ2-2; TCRdb lists TRBD2, though no DNA is available to test this call. Germline CDR1 reads DFQATT; CDR2 reads SNEGSKA (reference sequence). The CDR3 extends over 16 amino acids. The CDR3 spells CSARDETSGHTGELFF.

This chain connects TRBV4-3 to TRBJ2-7; no DNA is available, so the TRBD2 call from TCRdb remains unchecked. This CDR3 contains 15 residues. Germline loops: CDR1 LGHNA, CDR2 YSLEER. CDR3 protein: CASSQDVTSGAEQYF.

The V and J genes are TRBV15 and TRBJ2-1. Germline-derived CDR1 and CDR2 are LNHNV and YYDKDF (reference sequence). This CDR3 comprises 17 residues. The CDR3 here is CATSREGGRGSYNEQFF.

The rearrangement joins TRBV29-1 to TRBJ2-1; the TCRdb D gene call, TRBD1, has no DNA to confirm it. The CDR3 is 13 amino acids. Germline V gene data show CDR1 as SQVTM and CDR2 as ANQGSEA. The CDR3 protein is CSEGGGRIDEQFF.

The gene calls are TRBV3-1 and TRBJ1-3. This CDR3 is 21 amino acids long. CDR1 and CDR2 (germline): LGHDT, YNNKEL (reference sequence). The CDR3 loop reads CASSHNSPQELLSEAGNTIYF.

The J gene is TRBJ2-5, the V gene TRBV29-1. CDR3 length: 13 amino acids. CDR1 is SQVTM, CDR2 ANQGSEA, per germline. This CDR3 reads CSVDEGSAETQYF.

The rearrangement links TRBV6-5 to TRBJ2-5; there is no DNA to check the TCRdb D call of TRBD1. The CDR3 spans 14 residues. Looked up from germline, CDR1 is MNHEY and CDR2 is SVGAGI. The CDR3 sequence: CASSGWTGKETQYF.

J is TRBJ1-1 and V is TRBV7-9. The CDR3 is made up of 16 amino acids. Per the germline V gene, CDR1 is SEHNR and CDR2 is FQNEAQ (reference sequence). The chain's CDR3 is CASSPNVGNLNTEAFF.

The genes are TRBV7-8 and TRBJ1-1; absent DNA, TCRdb's TRBD1 call cannot be checked. This CDR3 contains 14 residues. Germline CDR1 reads SGHVS; CDR2 reads FQNEAQ. The CDR3 loop reads CASSFWGERAEAFF.

This chain connects TRBV12-3 or TRBV12-4 to TRBJ2-7; TCRdb selects TRBD2, and the lack of DNA leaves this call unchecked. This CDR3 is 14 amino acids long. The CDR3 region is CASRDGGLRTEQYF.

The J gene is TRBJ2-5, the V gene TRBV29-1; TCRdb returns TRBD1, unconfirmable since there is no DNA. This CDR3 contains 14 residues. Germline V gene sequence: CDR1 SQVTM, CDR2 ANQGSEA. The CDR3 reads CSVVLVGVMETQYF.

This chain joins TRBV27 and TRBJ2-7; TCRdb lists TRBD1, though no DNA is available to test this call. CDR1 is MNHEY and CDR2 is SMNVEV in the germline V gene (reference sequence). The CDR3 runs 14 residues. CDR3: CASSLLGQAHEQYF.

The J gene is TRBJ2-2, the V gene TRBV7-6; TCRdb's D call of TRBD2 is untestable without DNA. CDR3 length: 18 residues. Germline loops: CDR1 SGHVS, CDR2 FNYEAQ. CDR3 sequence: CASSSLGGVRDFTGELFF.

The V and J genes are TRBV12-3 or TRBV12-4 and TRBJ2-7; with no DNA, the TCRdb D assignment of TRBD1 cannot be verified. This CDR3 spans 13 amino acids. The CDR3 region is CASSWTGGREQYF.

The chain uses TRBV21-1 and TRBJ2-7; TCRdb lists TRBD2, though no DNA is available to test this call. TRBV21-1 has pseudogene status. The CDR3 contains 16 residues. This chain's CDR3 is CASSTFLGAHNRWQYF.

The gene calls are TRBV7-3 and TRBJ2-2; TCRdb selects TRBD2, and the lack of DNA leaves this call unchecked. Germline V gene data show CDR1 as SGHTA and CDR2 as FQGTGA. CDR3 length: 19 residues. The CDR3: CASSSTSGGSPYNTGELFF.

This chain connects TRBV27 to TRBJ2-5; TCRdb reports TRBD1, a call that lacks DNA to check it against. The length of the CDR3 is 15 residues. Germline-derived CDR1 and CDR2 are MNHEY and SMNVEV (reference sequence). The CDR3 sequence: CASSLYAGGQETQYF.

The genes are TRBV19 and TRBJ1-1. The length of the CDR3 is 13 residues. Per germline, CDR1 LNHDA and CDR2 SQIVND (reference sequence). Here the CDR3 reads CASTSRPLTEAFF.